The source of this TCR beta chain is a study of post-analysis software for immune sequencing data. For the study at large: Relapsing-remitting, secondary progressive and progressive-relapsing multiple sclerosis courses were included.

Trimming cost V 0 bases and J 1 base, with 9 bases left between them. The CDR3 is 15 residues long. TCR beta cDNA libraries included unique molecular identifiers. There were about 0.85 to 11 million T cells, and approximately 480,000 cDNA molecules came from them. TCRdb re-called the PCR reads with MiXCR, one entry per CDR3 protein. Found here are fewer than 850,000 distinct CDR3 sequences, about half of them singletons; the top ten hold approximately 4.4%. Comment on this clonotype: Its antigen is unknown.

The study's findings and limits: When compared against controls, multiple sclerosis patients showed significantly lower normalized Chao1 diversity. TRBV segments more frequent in patients than in controls numbered roughly five and included TRBV5-6, TRBV5-1 and TRBV20-1.

The receptor comes from a girl between 5 and 17 years old with multiple sclerosis. This chain uses TRBV12-3 or TRBV12-4 with TRBJ2-5; no definite D call. Specimen: blood. The CDR3 DNA sequence: TGTGCCAGCAGTTTAGCGCACGGCCCCCAAGAGACCCAGTACTTC. Translation gives CASSLAHGPQETQYF.